This T cell receptor beta chain was obtained from a study of T cell repertoires in cytomegalovirus infection (dated by TCRdb to about 2019). Regarding the research as a whole: The peptide stimulations were aimed at well-studied HLA-B-restricted epitopes as well as recently identified HLA-C-restricted CMV epitopes, whose presentation resists viral immunomodulation. Because public TCR beta signatures pointed to carriage of CMV infection together with the matching HLA type, the HLA type of each donor mattered for the analysis. The paper as a whole reports these results and caveats: The ex vivo response was dominated by HLA-C-restricted CMV-specific TCR beta clonotypes, which also provided the single most frequent clonotype in two of eight donors. Cumulative frequency of public TCR beta family members discriminated carriers of CMV infection plus the relevant HLA type in this cohort and an independent 352-donor cohort.

This clonotype was seen a few times. Its antigen is currently not known. Base qualities are not provided; no much larger clone lies one nucleotide away. This sample's treatment or condition label indicates: in vitro stimulation with specific CMV peptide epitopes to enrich CMV-specific T cells. At the junction V is shortened by 0 bases and J by 8 bases, with 16 bases in between. CDR1 and CDR2 were assigned from the germline V gene (reference sequence) as DFQATT and SNEGSKA. The CDR3 holds 14 amino acids from the cysteine to the phenylalanine. The read is trimmed to its CDR3 DNA, 42 bases read in frame from base 1. Reads for this sample came from an Illumina HiSeq 1500. Clones were called with MiXCR by TCRdb after fastp trimmed the public reads at Q25, and only in-frame beta chains were retained. Identical CDR3 proteins give one entry, which carries the most common genes and DNA. Present in this sample are approximately 1,000,000 distinct CDR3 sequences, roughly a third of which were seen just once. The ten largest clones add up to roughly 13% of the sample.

The sample in question was cultured CD8+ T cells from PBMCs, obtained from culture after CMV antigen stimulation. The sequence is built from TRBV20-1 and TRBJ1-1; the D gene is unclear. The sequence was collected from a human donor in good health (CMV status not recorded). Some clones in this sample may be carry-over from other donors' samples. The DNA reads as follows: TGCAGTGCTAGAGAAGTGAGTCGGGGAGGCGAAGCTTTCTTT. The resulting protein is CSAREVSRGGEAFF.